The rows below give T cell receptor beta chains drawn from one sample of a study of TIL therapy for anti-PD-1-resistant metastatic lung cancer. Profiling relied on immunoSEQ multiplex PCR, and the TCRdb table lists in-frame clones only, not all of them. Among more than 90,000 clones listed, about three fifths were seen once. The sequencing used tumor tissue, collected at baseline. The receptors here all came from a person aged 25-85 years with non-small cell lung cancer. Each CDR3 is given with its conserved first and last residue. D genes are given only for firm matches.

D gene	V gene	J gene	CDR3 protein
NA	TRBV9	TRBJ2-1	CASSVNAGASYNEQFF
NA	TRBV28	TRBJ2-7	CASRSLDELEEQYF
TRBD1	TRBV11-2	TRBJ2-7	CASSLIGTGGYEQYF
NA	TRBV19	TRBJ1-5	CASSREWQPQHF
NA	TRBV4-2	TRBJ1-1	CASSQVIDRTEAFF
TRBD1	TRBV29-1	TRBJ2-1	CSVVNRGPSNEQFF
NA	TRBV11-2	TRBJ2-3	CASGPGGGYTDTQYF
TRBD1	TRBV7-2	TRBJ1-5	CASSRPGQGEPQHF
NA	TRBV28	TRBJ2-1	CASRPRFYSYNEQFF
TRBD1	TRBV2	TRBJ1-1	CASRNTGDEAFF
NA	TRBV5-4	TRBJ2-1	CASTPRGRSYNEQFF
NA	TRBV7-6	TRBJ2-5	CASALLETQYF
TRBD1	TRBV6-2/TRBV6-3	TRBJ2-6	CASSFGTGNNVLTF
NA	TRBV7-2	TRBJ2-3	CASTLITDTQYF
NA	TRBV30	TRBJ2-2	CAWRVGARVTGELFF
NA	TRBV5-1	TRBJ2-1	CASSLGGGTYNEQFF
NA	TRBV6-2/TRBV6-3	TRBJ2-7	CASSLQSYEQYF
TRBD1	TRBV14	TRBJ1-4	CASSQLMGQGEEKLFF
NA	TRBV7-8	TRBJ1-6	CASSSRQVDSSPLHF
NA	TRBV28	TRBJ2-3	CASRLQPSTDTQYF
TRBD2	TRBV9	TRBJ2-5	CASSASGQNQETQYF
NA	TRBV9	TRBJ2-7	CASSVSPGHSYEQYF
NA	TRBV4-1	TRBJ1-1	CASSQSVPAATEAFF
NA	TRBV6-2/TRBV6-3	TRBJ1-5	CASSYSGGNQPQHF
NA	TRBV27	TRBJ2-7	CASRVSGAPPYEQYF
NA	TRBV6-6	TRBJ2-3	CASRTLSTQYF
NA	TRBV14	TRBJ2-3	CASSPIRGSSTDTQYF
NA	TRBV30	TRBJ1-3	CAWSAPPAGNTIYF
NA	TRBV27	TRBJ1-5	CASSGRNDGNQPQHF